Below, 19 T cell receptor beta chains from the same sample are listed, as sequenced in a study of shared clonotypes between healthy human individuals. Sequencing was performed with immunoSEQ multiplex PCR; in TCRdb, only in-frame clones are kept and a portion is missing. The sample holds 2,500,000 or so clones, approximately 90% seen once. The sequenced sample consisted of naive CD4+ T cells sorted from blood. Subset reported: CD45RA+ positively selected. These receptors were taken from a man in his late teens or twenties in good health.

The J gene is TRBJ1-5, the V gene TRBV6-5, with no clear D. Trimming removed 2 bases from V and 7 bases from J, with 6 bases in between. CDR1 and CDR2 from the germline V gene are MNHEY and SVGAGI. The CDR3 covers 12 residues. This chain's CDR3 is CASSYGGQPQHF. The CDR3 DNA follows: TGTGCCAGCAGTTACGGTGGGCAGCCCCAGCATTTT.

This clone was detected once. The rearrangement joins TRBV5-1 to TRBJ2-6, with D hard to call. Germline V gives CDR1 SGHRS, CDR2 YFSETQ. The CDR3 contains 13 residues. V shed 6 bases and J shed 0 bases, with 4 bases lying between them. The CDR3 region has the DNA TGCGCCAGCACTATCTCTGGGGCCAACGTCCTGACTTTC. Protein: CASTISGANVLTF.

V and J are TRBV10-3 and TRBJ2-2; D gene ambiguous. Trimming took off 2 bases at V and 1 base at J, with 8 bases between the two ends. This CDR3 contains 15 residues. Germline-derived CDR1 and CDR2 are ENHRY and SYGVKD. CDR3 DNA sequence: TGTGCCATCAGTGAGAACAGTCTGAACACCGGGGAGCTGTTTTTT. It codes for CAISENSLNTGELFF.

The chain recombines TRBV11-2 with TRBJ2-3; 8 bases match TRBD2. The CDR3 loop spans 17 amino acids. CDR1 is SGHAT, CDR2 FQNNGV, per germline. V lost 2 bases and J lost 5; bases outside the gene matches: 12. The CDR3 region is CASSLNPQRELQDTQYF. The DNA for the CDR3 is TGTGCCAGCAGCTTAAACCCCCAGCGGGAGTTACAAGATACGCAGTATTTT.

The J gene is TRBJ2-3, the V gene TRBV7-9, with 7 bases lining up with TRBD1. Trimming cost V 5 bases and J 3 bases; bases outside gene matches: 8. Germline assignment: CDR1 SEHNR and CDR2 FQNEAQ (reference sequence). The CDR3 totals 15 residues. This CDR3 is CASSRPGQITDTQYF. The DNA for the CDR3 is TGTGCCAGCAGCCGACCGGGACAGATAACAGATACGCAGTATTTT.

The CDR3 sequence: CASSVEGGKGTQYF. In nucleotides, the CDR3 is TGTGCCAGCAGCGTCGAGGGAGGGAAGGGGACCCAGTACTTC. The chain links TRBV9 to TRBJ2-5; 7 positions match TRBD2. Per germline, CDR1 SGDLS and CDR2 YYNGEE. CDR3 size: 14 residues. V shed 2 bases and J 7 bases; nucleotides not matched to a gene: 8.

The rearrangement links TRBV25-1 to TRBJ2-2; D is ambiguous. This CDR3 has 12 residues. Germline CDR1 and CDR2: MGHDK and SYGVNS. Trimming stripped 5 bases from V and 6 bases from J, with 7 bases between. The CDR3 DNA reads as TGTGCCAGCAGTTTGGGTGCCGGGGAGCTGTTTTTT. The encoded protein is CASSLGAGELFF.

The chain employs TRBV9 and TRBJ1-2; weak D call: TRBD1 (6 bases). This CDR3 comprises 15 residues. Per germline, CDR1 SGDLS and CDR2 YYNGEE. V lost 0 bases, J lost 2 bases, and 11 bases lay in between. CDR3 amino acids: CASSVGGQGNYGYTF. DNA for the CDR3: TGTGCCAGCAGCGTAGGAGGGCAGGGGAACTATGGCTACACCTTC.

The chain has TRBV28 and TRBJ2-7, with 7 bases identical to TRBD1. CDR1 is MDHEN, CDR2 SYDVKM, per germline. The CDR3 runs 18 residues. V shed 8 bases and J 2 bases; nucleotides not matched to a gene: 21. The CDR3: CASRVGGQMAVLTYEQYF. CDR3 nucleotides: TGTGCCAGCCGAGTAGGGGGCCAGATGGCAGTTCTCACCTACGAGCAGTACTTC.

As to this clone: The sample has other DNA sequences that encode this CDR3 too. The chain uses TRBV5-1 and TRBJ2-1; 11 bases agree with TRBD1. Unmatched junction bases numbered 4, after V lost 4 bases and J lost 4 bases. This CDR3 region has 15 residues. Per the germline V gene, CDR1 is SGHRS and CDR2 is YFSETQ. DNA of the CDR3: TGCGCCAGCAGCCTTGGACAGGGGGCGTACAATGAGCAGTTCTTC. Its protein product is CASSLGQGAYNEQFF.

In its sample, this clone was seen a few times. Other DNA sequences of this sample code for an identical CDR3. The chain couples TRBV2 to TRBJ1-1; D gene ambiguous. The CDR3 spans 13 residues. Trimming removed 6 bases at V and 0 bases at J, with 8 bases between. Germline-derived CDR1 and CDR2 are SNHLY and FYNNEI. CDR3 sequence: CASRTSMNTEAFF. The DNA for the CDR3 is TGTGCCAGCAGGACCTCGATGAACACTGAAGCTTTCTTT. Full variable domain (rest looked up from reference TRBV2 and TRBJ1-1): EPEVTQTPSHQVTQMGQEVILRCVPISNHLYFYWYRQILGQKVEFLVSFYNNEISEKSEIFDDQFSVERPDGSNFTLKIRSTKLEDSAMYFCASRTSMNTEAFFGQGTRLTVV.

In its sample, this clone was seen once. This chain joins TRBV5-1 and TRBJ2-3; 7 bases fit TRBD2. The CDR3 sequence is 16 residues long. Germline CDR1 SGHRS, CDR2 YFSETQ. Trimming at V came to 0 bases and at J to 2 bases, leaving 6 bases not matched to a gene. This chain's CDR3 is CASSLVGLTITDTQYF. The CDR3 DNA sequence: TGCGCCAGCAGCTTGGTGGGACTAACAATCACAGATACGCAGTATTTT.

The chain uses TRBV30 and TRBJ1-1; 7 bases line up with TRBD1. Germline V gives CDR1 GTSNPN, CDR2 SVGIG (reference sequence). V shed 1 base, J shed 5 bases, and the junction held 7 bases outside the gene matches. This CDR3 spans 14 amino acids. The chain's CDR3 is CAWSGGRGGTEAFF. The CDR3 nucleotides read TGTGCCTGGAGTGGGGGCAGGGGGGGAACTGAAGCTTTCTTT. Filled out from reference TRBV30 and TRBJ1-1, the complete variable domain reads SQTIHQWPATLVQPVGSPLSLECTVEGTSNPNLYWYRQAAGRGLQLLFYSVGIGQISSEVPQNLSASRPQDRQFILSSKKLLLSDSGFYLCAWSGGRGGTEAFFGQGTRLTVV.

V is TRBV6-9 and J is TRBJ2-4, with TRBD1 identical over 9 bases. From germline, CDR1 is MNHGY and CDR2 SVAAGI. This CDR3 contains 14 residues. J was trimmed by 3 bases and V by 6 bases; bases with no gene match: 3. The CDR3 here is CASSMTGGKNIQYF. DNA for the CDR3: TGTGCCAGCAGCATGACAGGGGGCAAAAACATTCAGTACTTC.

To note about this clone: Distinct nucleotide sequences in the sample also encode this CDR3. The J gene is TRBJ2-7, the V gene TRBV9, with TRBD2 matching 8 bases. CDR1 is SGDLS, CDR2 YYNGEE, per germline. The junction had 4 bases not matched to a gene; V was cut back by 0 bases and J by 2 bases. The length of the CDR3 is 15 residues. The DNA for the CDR3 is TGTGCCAGCAGCGTAGAAGCGGGAGAGACCTACGAGCAGTACTTC. Translation gives CASSVEAGETYEQYF.

The sample holds one count of this clone. The chain carries TRBV6-6 and TRBJ1-4, with 9 nucleotides matching TRBD1. The CDR3 length is 14 residues. Germline CDR1 MNHNY, CDR2 SVGAGI (reference sequence). V lost 5 bases, J lost 7 bases, and 5 bases stayed unmatched. CDR3: CASSGQGRGEKLFF. DNA of the CDR3: TGTGCCAGCAGTGGACAGGGGCGAGGTGAAAAACTGTTTTTT.

CDR3 loop: CASSLPSTGNEQFF. In DNA, the CDR3 is TGTGCCAGCAGCTTACCCTCGACAGGGAATGAGCAGTTCTTC. The V and J genes are TRBV7-6 and TRBJ2-1; 7 nucleotides match TRBD1. V was clipped by 2 bases and J by 7 bases; unmatched bases: 5. The CDR3 length is 14 residues. Germline lookup yields CDR1 SGHVS and CDR2 FNYEAQ.

The chain joins TRBV4-3 to TRBJ2-3; D is possibly TRBD2 (6 bases). The germline V gene has CDR1 LGHNA and CDR2 YSLEER. The CDR3 has 16 amino acids. V was trimmed by 3 bases and J by 6 bases, leaving 19 bases between them. CDR3 in DNA: TGCGCCAGCAGCCAGGGCCGGGACTGGGGTTTGGATACGCAGTATTTT. Protein sequence: CASSQGRDWGLDTQYF.

CDR3 protein: CASRLPAADTQYF. The CDR3 DNA reads TGTGCCAGCAGACTGCCGGCGGCAGATACGCAGTATTTT. J is TRBJ2-3 and V is TRBV5-4, with D hard to call. The V end lost 5 bases, the J end lost 4 bases, and 11 bases lay between the germline ends. The CDR3 extends over 13 amino acids. Germline V gene data show CDR1 as SGHNT and CDR2 as YYREEE (reference sequence).